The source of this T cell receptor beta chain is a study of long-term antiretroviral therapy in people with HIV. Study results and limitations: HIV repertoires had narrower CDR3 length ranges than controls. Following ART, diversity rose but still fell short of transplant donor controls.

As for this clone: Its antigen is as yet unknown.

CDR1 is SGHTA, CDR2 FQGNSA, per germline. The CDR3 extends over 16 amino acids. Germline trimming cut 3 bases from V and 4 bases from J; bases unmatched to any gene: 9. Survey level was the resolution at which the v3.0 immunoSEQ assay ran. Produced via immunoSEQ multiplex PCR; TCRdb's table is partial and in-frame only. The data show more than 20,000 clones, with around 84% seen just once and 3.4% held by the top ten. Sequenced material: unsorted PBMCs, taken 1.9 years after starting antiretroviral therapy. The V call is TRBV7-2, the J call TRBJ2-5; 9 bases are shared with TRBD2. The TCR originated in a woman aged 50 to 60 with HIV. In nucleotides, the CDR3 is TGTGCCAGCAGCTTGGGGGGAGCGGGGGGCAGAGAGACCCAGTACTTC. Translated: CASSLGGAGGRETQYF. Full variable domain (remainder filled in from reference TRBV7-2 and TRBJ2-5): GAGVSQSPSNKVTEKGKDVELRCDPISGHTALYWYRQSLGQGLEFLIYFQGNSAPDKSGLPSDRFSAERTGGSVSTLTIQRTQQEDSAVYLCASSLGGAGGRETQYFGPGTRLLVL.